This record covers a single T cell receptor beta chain. Here immunoSEQ multiplex PCR was the method, and the copy in TCRdb shows in-frame clones only, minus some. The sample has 4,500 to 5,000 clones, 90% seen once; the top ten hold about 5%. V shed 4 bases and J shed 2 bases, with 9 bases lying between them. Looked up from germline, CDR1 is SGHVS and CDR2 is FNYEAQ. This CDR3 spans 14 amino acids. The data derive from a study of T cell clonotyping in hematopoietic cell transplantation. This sequence originates from a man aged 40-55 years in good health. Some clones in this sample may be carry-over from other donors' samples. This rearrangement joins TRBV7-6 to TRBJ1-5, with D possibly matching TRBD1 (6 bases). Sequencing was carried out using peripheral blood mononuclear cells. CDR3 coding DNA: TGTGCCAGCAGCTCACGACAGGGCAATCAGCCCCAGCATTTT. Translated: CASSSRQGNQPQHF.